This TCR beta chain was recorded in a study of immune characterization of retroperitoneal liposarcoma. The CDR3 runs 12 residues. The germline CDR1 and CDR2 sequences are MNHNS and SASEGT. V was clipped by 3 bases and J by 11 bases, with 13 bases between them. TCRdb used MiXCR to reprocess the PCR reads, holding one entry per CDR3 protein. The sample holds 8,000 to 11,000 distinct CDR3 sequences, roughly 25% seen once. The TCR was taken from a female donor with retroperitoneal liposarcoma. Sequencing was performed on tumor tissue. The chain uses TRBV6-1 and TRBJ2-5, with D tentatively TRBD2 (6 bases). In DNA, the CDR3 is TGTGCCAGCAGTGATTGGGGGGATGAGCAGTACTTC. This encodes CASSDWGDEQYF.